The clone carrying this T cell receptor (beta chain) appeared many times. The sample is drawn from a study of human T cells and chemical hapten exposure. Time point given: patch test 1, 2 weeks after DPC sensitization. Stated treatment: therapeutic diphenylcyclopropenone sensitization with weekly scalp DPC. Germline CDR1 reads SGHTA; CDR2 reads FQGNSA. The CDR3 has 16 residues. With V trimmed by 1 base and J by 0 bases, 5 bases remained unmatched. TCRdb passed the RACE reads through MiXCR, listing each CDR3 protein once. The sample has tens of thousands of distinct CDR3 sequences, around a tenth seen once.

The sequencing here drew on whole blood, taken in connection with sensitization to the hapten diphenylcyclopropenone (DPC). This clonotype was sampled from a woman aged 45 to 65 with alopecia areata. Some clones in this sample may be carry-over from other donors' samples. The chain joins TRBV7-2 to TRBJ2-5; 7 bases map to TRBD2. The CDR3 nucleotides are TGTGCCAGCAGCTTAGAGGTTAGCGGGTACCAAGAGACCCAGTACTTC. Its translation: CASSLEVSGYQETQYF. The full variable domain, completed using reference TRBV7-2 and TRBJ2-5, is GAGVSQSPSNKVTEKGKDVELRCDPISGHTALYWYRQSLGQGLEFLIYFQGNSAPDKSGLPSDRFSAERTGGSVSTLTIQRTQQEDSAVYLCASSLEVSGYQETQYFGPGTRLLVL.